This T cell receptor (beta chain) emerged from a study of T-cell reconstitution after alpha-beta-depleted transplantation in children. Unique molecular identifiers were incorporated when the TCRbeta library was constructed. TCRdb analysed the PCR reads with MiXCR anew, one entry per CDR3 protein. This sample has about 360,000 distinct CDR3 sequences, with approximately 12% found just once. This clonotype was recorded at least ten times. The clonotype originates from a human donor who donated a stem cell graft to a child with Fanconi anemia. The starting material was PBMCs, obtained from the stem cell graft.

The CDR3 DNA reads as TGTGCCAGCAGCCCAGGAGGACCGGGACTAGCACAAAGTGAGCAGTTCTTC. The encoded protein is CASSPGGPGLAQSEQFF. The genes are TRBV7-9 and TRBJ2-1, with 9 bases matching TRBD2. Germline loops: CDR1 SEHNR, CDR2 FQNEAQ (reference sequence). Germline trimming cut 5 bases from V and 9 bases from J; bases unmatched to any gene: 17. The CDR3 sequence is 17 residues long.